What follows are 13 T cell receptor beta chains derived from one specimen sequenced in a study of T cell responses to AZD1222 COVID-19 vaccine. TCRdb's copy holds only in-frame clones and misses some; the assay was immunoSEQ multiplex PCR. Of approximately 75,000 clones listed, roughly 90% were seen once; the top ten hold over 1.2%. The specimen was peripheral blood, collected 28 days after the second AZD1222 dose. Receptor source: an adult who received the AZD1222 COVID-19 vaccine.

The chain joins TRBV9 to TRBJ2-1; maybe TRBD1 (6 bases). Trimming stripped 3 bases from V and 1 base from J, with 11 bases between. The CDR3 sequence is 15 residues long. Germline CDR1 SGDLS, CDR2 YYNGEE. CDR3 DNA sequence: TGTGCCAGCAGCGCCCACAGGGTTTCCTACAATGAGCAGTTCTTC. Translated, it gives CASSAHRVSYNEQFF.

CDR3 in DNA: TGTGCCAGCAGTCTGGCGGTTAGGGACGAGAGCTCCTACGAGCAGTACTTC. This translates into CASSLAVRDESSYEQYF. The rearrangement joins TRBV27 to TRBJ2-7, with D tentatively TRBD1 or TRBD2 (5 bases each). Germline V gene sequence: CDR1 MNHEY, CDR2 SMNVEV (reference sequence). The CDR3 runs to 17 residues. Trimming left V 5 bases short and J 0 bases short, with 20 bases between.

The chain joins TRBV9 to TRBJ2-1, with 7 bases lining up with TRBD2. CDR1 is SGDLS and CDR2 is YYNGEE in the germline V gene. The CDR3 extends over 16 amino acids. With 0 bases clipped from V and 0 bases from J, the junction kept 3 bases outside the gene matches. CDR3 region: CASSVGAGTSYNEQFF. The CDR3 DNA is TGTGCCAGCAGCGTAGGAGCGGGGACCTCCTACAATGAGCAGTTCTTC.

The genes are TRBV7-2 and TRBJ1-4, with a possible D match to TRBD1 (6 bases). The CDR3 consists of 17 residues. Between the trimmed V and J ends, which lost 5 bases and 7 bases, there was a span of 23 bases. Germline lookup yields CDR1 SGHTA and CDR2 FQGNSA. CDR3: CASSALAKQGRSEKLFF. The CDR3, as DNA: TGTGCCAGCAGCGCCTTGGCAAAACAGGGAAGAAGTGAAAAACTGTTTTTT.

CDR3 protein: CASRLASGEQYF. In DNA form, the CDR3 reads TGTGCCAGCAGGTTGGCCTCGGGCGAGCAGTACTTC. The rearrangement joins TRBV2 to TRBJ2-7, with D uncertain. Deletions cut 6 bases from V and 6 bases from J, with 12 bases between. This CDR3 spans 12 amino acids. The V gene's germline CDR1 is SNHLY and CDR2 FYNNEI.

The chain joins TRBV28 to TRBJ2-2; 7 bases fit TRBD2. This CDR3 is built from 14 residues. CDR1 is MDHEN, CDR2 SYDVKM, per germline. The junction had 3 bases not matched to a gene; V was cut back by 6 bases and J by 2 bases. CDR3 region: CASSPGGNTGELFF. Written as DNA, the CDR3 is TGTGCCAGCAGCCCGGGGGGTAACACCGGGGAGCTGTTTTTT.

This clone was seen a few times. V is TRBV6-1 and J is TRBJ2-7; 10 nucleotides agree with TRBD2. Germline lookup yields CDR1 MNHNS and CDR2 SASEGT. Trimming took 0 bases from V and 0 from J; bases not matched to a gene: 2. The CDR3 consists of 16 residues. In DNA, the CDR3 is TGTGCCAGCAGTGAAGCGACTAGCGGGCGCTCCTACGAGCAGTACTTC. Encoded protein: CASSEATSGRSYEQYF.

The rearrangement joins TRBV10-3 to TRBJ2-1; no firm D call. This CDR3 has 13 residues. Germline lookup yields CDR1 ENHRY and CDR2 SYGVKD. The ends were cut back, 0 bases at V and 5 bases at J, with 5 bases in the middle. DNA of the CDR3: TGTGCCATCAGTGAGTCGTTAGACAATGAGCAGTTCTTC. Encoded protein: CAISESLDNEQFF.

This sequence joins TRBV28 and TRBJ1-2, with TRBD1 matching over 8 bases. V lost 5 bases and J lost 5; bases outside the gene matches: 7. This CDR3 has 14 residues. In germline, CDR1 is MDHEN, CDR2 SYDVKM. The CDR3 here is CASSLPRTGYGYTF. CDR3 DNA: TGTGCCAGCAGTCTGCCTAGGACAGGGTATGGCTACACCTTC.

The chain carries TRBV5-1 and TRBJ1-3; D is unclear. V lost 4 bases and J lost 0, with 11 bases in between. CDR3 length: 15 residues. CDR1 SGHRS and CDR2 YFSETQ come from the germline V gene. For the CDR3, the DNA is TGCGCCAGCAGCCGTGACTTGAGCTCTGGAAACACCATATATTTT. Protein sequence: CASSRDLSSGNTIYF.

This sequence joins TRBV27 and TRBJ2-2, with 8 nucleotides matching TRBD1. The CDR3 totals 18 residues. Germline V gene data show CDR1 as MNHEY and CDR2 as SMNVEV (reference sequence). Trimming at V came to 5 bases and at J to 4 bases, leaving 15 bases not matched to a gene. The CDR3 region is CASSPAEYRGIRTGELFF. The CDR3 nucleotides read TGTGCCAGCAGTCCCGCCGAATACAGGGGGATACGCACCGGGGAGCTGTTTTTT.

The chain's CDR3 is CASSVDILQGGYTF. In DNA form, the CDR3 reads TGTGCCAGCAGCGTAGATATCCTACAGGGTGGCTACACCTTC. The chain has TRBV9 and TRBJ1-2; possibly TRBD1 for D (6 bases). This CDR3 is 14 amino acids long. CDR1 and CDR2 from the germline V gene are SGDLS and YYNGEE. Trimming left V 0 bases short and J 7 bases short, with 13 bases between.

The chain employs TRBV7-8 and TRBJ2-7; TRBD2 matches 9 bases. The germline gives CDR1 SGHVS, CDR2 FQNEAQ. J was trimmed by 2 bases and V by 2 bases; bases with no gene match: 7. This CDR3 region has 16 residues. CDR3 in amino acids: CASSLQGTSSTYEQYF. In nucleotides, the CDR3 is TGTGCCAGCAGCTTACAGGGGACTAGCTCCACCTACGAGCAGTACTTC.